These T cell receptor beta chains were read from a single sample in a study of chemoradiotherapy in HPV16-positive cancers. Using immunoSEQ multiplex PCR, the repertoire was profiled, and TCRdb retains in-frame clones only, with some absent. The repertoire holds approximately 13,000 clones, with roughly 63% as singletons. Sampling was done from a patient who underwent chemoradiotherapy. Receptors were obtained from a human donor with HPV-associated anogenital cancer. Each CDR3 is given with its conserved first and last residue. A D gene is named only where the DNA matches it firmly. The size field is filled for only some rows; it gives once, few, many or a size class.

d_call	clone_size	v_call	j_call	cdr3_aa	cdr3_nt
-	-	TRBV10-3	TRBJ2-3	CAITDSTSTDTQYF	TGTGCCATCACCGACAGCACTAGCACAGATACGCAGTATTTT
TRBD2	few	TRBV7-6	TRBJ2-3	CASSLAKPLAGDLDTQYF	TGTGCCAGCAGCTTAGCGAAACCCCTAGCGGGGGACTTGGATACGCAGTATTTT
TRBD1	medium-sized	TRBV5-6	TRBJ1-5	CASSSASDRSGQPQHF	TGTGCCAGCAGCTCAGCATCGGACAGGAGCGGGCAGCCCCAGCATTTT
TRBD2	-	TRBV7-9	TRBJ2-7	CASSLGLAGGSSYEQYF	TGTGCCAGCAGCTTAGGGCTTGCGGGGGGAAGCTCCTACGAGCAGTACTTC
TRBD1	few	TRBV6-1	TRBJ2-7	CASRPPDRATYEQYF	TGTGCCAGCAGACCGCCGGACAGGGCGACCTACGAGCAGTACTTC
-	medium-sized	TRBV6-1	TRBJ2-6	CASLYSGANVLTF	TGTGCCTCTCTGTACTCTGGGGCCAACGTCCTGACTTTC
-	-	TRBV5-1	TRBJ1-1	CASSLEVNTEAFF	TGCGCCAGCAGCTTGGAAGTGAACACTGAAGCTTTCTTT
-	few	TRBV4-2	TRBJ1-2	CASSQGRSYGYTF	TGTGCCAGCTCCCAGGGTCGGTCCTATGGCTACACCTTC
-	-	TRBV6-4	TRBJ1-6	CASSDNEDSPLHF	TGTGCCAGCAGTGATAACGAGGATTCACCCCTCCACTTT
TRBD1	-	TRBV7-2	TRBJ2-4	CASSFDTGDIQYF	TGTGCCAGCAGCTTCGATACAGGGGACATTCAGTACTTC
TRBD1	-	TRBV28	TRBJ1-5	CASSSRGPGQPQHF	TGTGCCAGCAGTTCAAGGGGGCCCGGTCAGCCCCAGCATTTT
-	-	TRBV30	TRBJ1-4	CAWSARGQINEKLFF	TGTGCCTGGAGTGCCCGCGGACAGATTAATGAAAAACTGTTTTTT
-	-	TRBV6-1	TRBJ2-7	CASSLGPEGYEQYF	TGTGCCAGCAGCTTGGGCCCCGAGGGCTACGAGCAGTACTTC
-	few	TRBV6-6	TRBJ1-2	CAIQGWGYGYTF	TGTGCCATACAGGGATGGGGCTATGGCTACACCTTC
TRBD1	-	TRBV7-2	TRBJ1-4	CASSSGQGSEKLFF	TGTGCCAGCAGCTCAGGACAGGGTAGTGAAAAACTGTTTTTT
-	few	TRBV4-1	TRBJ2-7	CASSGDTSNTYEQYF	TGCGCCAGCAGCGGGGACACCAGCAATACCTACGAGCAGTACTTC
-	-	TRBV7-8	TRBJ2-7	CASSSRYEQYF	TGTGCCAGCAGCTCCCGCTACGAGCAGTACTTC
-	few	TRBV6-1	TRBJ1-4	CASRSGSSNEKLFF	TGTGCCAGCAGATCGGGCAGTTCAAATGAAAAACTGTTTTTT
-	-	TRBV29-1	TRBJ1-2	CSVAGSDYGYTF	TGCAGCGTTGCGGGGTCTGACTATGGCTACACCTTC
TRBD1	once	TRBV20-1	TRBJ1-2	CSAQGGYGYTF	TGCAGTGCCCAGGGGGGCTATGGCTACACCTTC
TRBD1	few	TRBV4-1	TRBJ1-2	CASSHGTGGDYGYTF	TGCGCCAGCAGCCACGGGACAGGGGGGGACTATGGCTACACCTTC
-	few	TRBV19	TRBJ1-5	CASSTSRSNQPQHF	TGTGCCAGTAGTACGTCCAGGAGCAATCAGCCCCAGCATTTT
-	-	TRBV4-3	TRBJ2-7	CASSHPGGNEQYF	TGCGCCAGCAGCCACCCGGGCGGGAACGAGCAGTACTTC
TRBD1	few	TRBV19	TRBJ1-3	CASLRTGRSGNTIYF	TGTGCCAGCCTAAGGACAGGGAGGTCCGGAAACACCATATATTTT
-	few	TRBV20-1	TRBJ2-3	CSARDEGPQYF	TGCAGTGCTAGAGATGAGGGTCCGCAGTATTTT
-	once	TRBV27	TRBJ1-6	CASRSSGSVFSPLHF	TGTGCCAGCAGGTCGTCCGGCAGTGTGTTTTCACCCCTCCACTTT
-	-	TRBV6-5	TRBJ2-2	CASSYSSTGELFF	TGTGCCAGCAGTTACTCGTCTACCGGGGAGCTGTTTTTT
TRBD2	-	TRBV7-2	TRBJ2-7	CASSLGTSSEQYF	TGTGCCAGCAGCTTAGGGACTAGCTCAGAGCAGTACTTC
-	-	TRBV10-3	TRBJ2-5	CAISEGGGRQETQYF	TGTGCCATCAGCGAAGGGGGGGGGCGTCAAGAGACCCAGTACTTC
TRBD1	-	TRBV28	TRBJ2-5	CASSPAGTGYRETQYF	TGTGCCAGCAGTCCAGCCGGGACAGGGTATAGAGAGACCCAGTACTTC
-	-	TRBV5-1	TRBJ2-2	CASTMGAEGELFF	TGCGCCAGCACGATGGGGGCAGAAGGGGAGCTGTTTTTT
-	-	TRBV6-1	TRBJ2-7	CASSEGVTRGRGYEQYF	TGTGCCAGCAGTGAAGGGGTCACTCGGGGGAGAGGTTACGAGCAGTACTTC
TRBD1	-	TRBV10-2	TRBJ1-6	CASSMTGSPYNSPLHF	TGCGCCAGCAGCATGACAGGGTCCCCCTATAATTCACCCCTCCACTTT
TRBD1	-	TRBV11-2	TRBJ2-1	CASSLSPRRGRGNEQFF	TGTGCCAGCAGCTTGTCCCCCCGCAGGGGGCGCGGCAATGAGCAGTTCTTC
-	-	TRBV15	TRBJ2-2	CATSRDRDATGELFF	TGTGCCACCAGCAGAGATCGGGACGCCACCGGGGAGCTGTTTTTT
-	-	TRBV11-2	TRBJ2-7	CASSAHMDPSSYEQYF	TGTGCCAGCAGCGCCCACATGGACCCAAGCTCCTACGAGCAGTACTTC
-	-	TRBV21-1	TRBJ2-3	CASSKRRAGRNESTDTQYF	TGTGCCAGCAGCAAAAGAAGGGCGGGGCGGAATGAGAGCACAGATACGCAGTATTTT
-	-	TRBV16	TRBJ2-2	CASSQSGGAFTGELFF	TGTGCCAGCAGCCAATCGGGCGGGGCCTTCACCGGGGAGCTGTTTTTT
TRBD1	few	TRBV30	TRBJ1-1	CAWGGQGGQMNTEAFF	TGTGCCTGGGGTGGACAGGGTGGACAAATGAACACTGAAGCTTTCTTT
-	few	TRBV4-1	TRBJ2-2	CASKDRTNTGELFF	TGCGCCAGCAAAGACAGAACGAACACCGGGGAGCTGTTTTTT
-	-	TRBV5-4	TRBJ1-3	CASSSPGQRNTIYF	TGTGCCAGCAGTTCCCCGGGACAAAGAAACACCATATATTTT
-	few	TRBV19	TRBJ1-1	CASSTGTVWLGTEAFF	TGTGCCAGTAGTACAGGGACTGTGTGGTTGGGCACTGAAGCTTTCTTT